The 11 T cell receptor beta chains below come from one sample, sequenced in a study of cytomegalovirus exposure and HLA in healthy donors. Profiling relied on immunoSEQ multiplex PCR, and the TCRdb table lists in-frame clones only, not all of them. Of approximately 54,000 clones in the sample, approximately 90% were seen once. Sequencing was carried out using PBMCs. The receptors were gathered from a young woman in good health and CMV-seropositive.

The chain recombines TRBV25-1 with TRBJ1-6, with D tentatively TRBD1 (6 bases). V lost 7 bases to trimming and J lost 8 bases, with 18 bases between them. The germline V gene encodes CDR1 MGHDK and CDR2 SYGVNS. This CDR3 is 15 amino acids long. CDR3 bases: TGTGCCAGCAATAAGGACAGAAGAGGGTATTCACCCCTCCACTTT. Translated: CASNKDRRGYSPLHF.

The chain links TRBV6-5 to TRBJ2-7; possibly TRBD2 for D (6 bases). This CDR3 region has 14 residues. Trimming pared 2 bases from V and 6 bases from J, leaving 14 bases between. Germline loops: CDR1 MNHEY, CDR2 SVGAGI. CDR3 DNA sequence: TGTGCCAGCAGTTACCTTGGGGGGTCCGGCGAGCAGTACTTC. This sequence encodes CASSYLGGSGEQYF.

The genes are TRBV11-3 and TRBJ2-2; no clear D. Per the germline V gene, CDR1 is SGHNT and CDR2 is YENEEA. This CDR3 is 14 amino acids long. Trimming removed 4 bases from V and 0 bases from J, with 6 bases in between. The CDR3 is CASSSGANTGELFF. For the CDR3, the DNA is TGTGCCAGCAGCTCCGGAGCGAACACCGGGGAGCTGTTTTTT.

The rearrangement links TRBV9 to TRBJ2-2, with TRBD1 matching over 9 bases. Trimming at V came to 3 bases and at J to 6 bases, leaving 9 bases not matched to a gene. The CDR3 has 16 residues. The V gene's germline CDR1 is SGDLS and CDR2 YYNGEE. In DNA, the CDR3 is TGTGCCAGCAGCGCGGGTGGGACAGGGATCCCCGGGGAGCTGTTTTTT. It encodes CASSAGGTGIPGELFF.

The chain has TRBV11-2 and TRBJ1-2; D is possibly TRBD1 (6 bases). V lost 0 bases and J lost 8, with 10 bases in between. The V gene's germline CDR1 is SGHAT and CDR2 FQNNGV. CDR3 length: 13 residues. CDR3 DNA: TGTGCCAGCAGCTTAGAACACAGGGACGGCTACACCTTC. This codes for CASSLEHRDGYTF.

This clone has only one observation. The chain joins TRBV19 to TRBJ1-1, with D maybe TRBD1 (5 bases). Germline CDR1 reads LNHDA; CDR2 reads SQIVND (reference sequence). The CDR3 sequence is 13 residues long. V lost 6 bases and J 0 bases, leaving 8 bases between the germline ends. CDR3 bases: TGTGCCAGTAGGGAGGGGTTGAACACTGAAGCTTTCTTT. Encoded protein: CASREGLNTEAFF.

J is TRBJ1-2 and V is TRBV30; D unclear. The germline V gene encodes CDR1 GTSNPN and CDR2 SVGIG (reference sequence). Between the trimmed V and J ends, which lost 6 bases and 8 bases, there was a span of 16 bases. The CDR3 consists of 12 residues. For the CDR3, the DNA is TGTGCCTGTTTGGGTGGAGGATGGGGCTACACCTTC. Protein sequence: CACLGGGWGYTF.

The DNA of the CDR3 is TGTGCCAGCAGCTCAAACCGGGACAGAACCTACGAGCAGTACTTC. It translates to CASSSNRDRTYEQYF. This chain connects TRBV11-2 to TRBJ2-7, with 7 nucleotides matching TRBD1. The J segment lost 2 bases and the V segment lost 4 bases, leaving 8 bases of the junction unmatched. Germline loops: CDR1 SGHAT, CDR2 FQNNGV. The CDR3 covers 15 residues.

The chain joins TRBV7-8 to TRBJ2-1; 10 bases map to TRBD2. This CDR3 spans 17 amino acids. CDR1 SGHVS and CDR2 FQNEAQ come from the germline V gene. Unmatched junction bases numbered 15, after V lost 5 bases and J lost 8 bases. The CDR3 DNA follows: TGTGCCAGCAGCCCCTTCTTAGCGGGGGGACGGCCCTATGAGCAGTTCTTC. Its protein product is CASSPFLAGGRPYEQFF.

The genes are TRBV28 and TRBJ1-2, with D possibly TRBD1 on 5 matching bases. Germline lookup yields CDR1 MDHEN and CDR2 SYDVKM. Trimming removed 11 bases from V and 4 bases from J, with 8 bases in between. CDR3 length equals 10 residues. DNA of the CDR3: TGTGCCGCGCAGGGCTATGGCTACACCTTC. This sequence encodes CAAQGYGYTF.

J is TRBJ2-3 and V is TRBV19; a weak D match, TRBD2 (5 bases). Germline V gene sequence: CDR1 LNHDA, CDR2 SQIVND (reference sequence). CDR3 size: 13 residues. The germline V and J ends were trimmed by 5 bases and 2 bases, with 8 bases remaining between them. CDR3 amino acids: CASSASYTDTQYF. In nucleotides, the CDR3 is TGTGCCAGTAGTGCTAGCTACACAGATACGCAGTATTTT.